This TCR beta chain was observed in a study of T-cell memory formation after mild COVID-19. This clonotype occurred a few times. Its target is not known. This CDR3 contains 14 residues. Germline lookup yields CDR1 MNHNS and CDR2 SASEGT. V was pared by 4 bases and J by 4 bases, with 3 bases of the junction left unmatched. Constant-segment primers were used for 5'RACE, and the resulting TCR alpha and TCR beta cDNA libraries carried sample barcodes and UMIs. TCRdb re-called the 5' RACE reads through MiXCR, storing one row per CDR3 protein. The sample shows about 410,000 distinct CDR3 sequences, around a quarter of them seen only once. Study-level results: A subset of responding clones appeared in pre-infection memory, suggesting cross-reactive memory joined. Clones that got smaller from day 15 to 85 had even CD4/CD8, while clones growing later tipped toward CD4+. Among CD4+ contracting clones, most were CM and EM, and CD8+ ones EMRA.

The origin of this receptor is an adult woman who had mild COVID-19 (a few samples of this study predate the infection). Cell type and time point are not known. The chain has TRBV6-1 and TRBJ1-1, with 10 bases matching TRBD1. The sample consisted of PBMCs or a T cell subset sorted from them (not recorded which). CDR3 in amino acids: CASSVGDRGTEAFF. The CDR3 region has the DNA TGTGCCAGCAGTGTCGGGGACAGGGGCACTGAAGCTTTCTTT.